The entry below describes one T cell receptor (beta chain). The CDR3 consists of 15 residues. This entry belongs to a study of blood T cell repertoires in COVID-19. Generated by immunoSEQ multiplex PCR, the TCRdb table keeps only in-frame clones and is missing some. The sample includes about 170,000 clones, around four fifths of them seen just once. Material: peripheral blood. The clonotype comes from an older woman with COVID-19, enrolled during active disease. V is TRBV21-1 and J is TRBJ1-4; the table gives TRBD1 as D, unverified against the DNA. TRBV21-1 is listed as a pseudogene. The DNA of the CDR3 is TGTGCCAGCAGCAGCTTTGGACAGTCAAATGAAAAACTGTTTTTT. Protein: CASSSFGQSNEKLFF.